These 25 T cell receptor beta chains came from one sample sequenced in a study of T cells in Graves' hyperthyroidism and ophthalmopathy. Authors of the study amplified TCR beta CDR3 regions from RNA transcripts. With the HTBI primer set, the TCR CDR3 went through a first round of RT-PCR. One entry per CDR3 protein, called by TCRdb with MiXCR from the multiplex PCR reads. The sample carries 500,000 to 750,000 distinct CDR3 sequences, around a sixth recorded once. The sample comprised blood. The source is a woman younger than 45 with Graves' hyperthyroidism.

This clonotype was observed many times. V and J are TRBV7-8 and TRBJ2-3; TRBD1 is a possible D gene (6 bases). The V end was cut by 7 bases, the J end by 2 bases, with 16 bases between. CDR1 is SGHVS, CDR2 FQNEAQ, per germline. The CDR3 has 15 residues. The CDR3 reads CASTQGYEATDTQYF. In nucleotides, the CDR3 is TGTGCCAGCACTCAGGGGTATGAGGCCACAGATACGCAGTATTTT.

DNA for the CDR3: TGTGCCAGCAGCTTAGGGATGGGCCAGCCCCAGCATTTT. It specifies CASSLGMGQPQHF. The V and J genes are TRBV7-9 and TRBJ1-5, with no clear D. CDR1 is SEHNR, CDR2 FQNEAQ, per germline (reference sequence). V was trimmed by 1 base and J by 7 bases, leaving 8 bases between them. The CDR3 totals 13 residues.

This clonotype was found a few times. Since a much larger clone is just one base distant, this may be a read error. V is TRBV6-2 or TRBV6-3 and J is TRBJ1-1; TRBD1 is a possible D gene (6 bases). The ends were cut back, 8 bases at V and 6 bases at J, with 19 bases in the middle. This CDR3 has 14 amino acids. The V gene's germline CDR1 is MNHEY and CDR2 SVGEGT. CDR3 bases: TGTGCCAGCGACTTTTCAGGGGAGAGCGCTGAAGCTTTCTTT. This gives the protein CASDFSGESAEAFF.

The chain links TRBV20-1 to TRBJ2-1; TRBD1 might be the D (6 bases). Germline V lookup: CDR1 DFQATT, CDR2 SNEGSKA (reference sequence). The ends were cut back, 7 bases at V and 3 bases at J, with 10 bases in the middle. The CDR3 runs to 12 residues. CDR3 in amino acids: CSGTVNYNEQFF. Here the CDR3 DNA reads TGCAGTGGGACAGTTAACTACAATGAGCAGTTCTTC.

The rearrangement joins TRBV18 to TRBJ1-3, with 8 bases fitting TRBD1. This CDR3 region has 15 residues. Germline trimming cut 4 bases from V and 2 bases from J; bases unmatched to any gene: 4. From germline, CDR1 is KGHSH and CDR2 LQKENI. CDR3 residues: CASSLQGEAGNTIYF. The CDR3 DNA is TGTGCCAGCTCACTACAGGGGGAAGCTGGAAACACCATATATTTT.

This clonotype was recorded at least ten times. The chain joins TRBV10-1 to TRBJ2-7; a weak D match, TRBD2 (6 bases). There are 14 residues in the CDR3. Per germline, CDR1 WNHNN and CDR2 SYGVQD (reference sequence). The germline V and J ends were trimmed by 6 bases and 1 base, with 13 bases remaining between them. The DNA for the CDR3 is TGCGCCAGCAGCGCCGGGACTCAATCCTACGAGCAGTACTTC. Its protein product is CASSAGTQSYEQYF.

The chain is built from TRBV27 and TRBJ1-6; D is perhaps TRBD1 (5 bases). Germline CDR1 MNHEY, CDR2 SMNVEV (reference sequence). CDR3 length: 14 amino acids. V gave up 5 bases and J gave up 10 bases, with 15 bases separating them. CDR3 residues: CASSEGQGLSPLHF. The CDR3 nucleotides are TGTGCCAGCAGTGAAGGTCAGGGATTATCACCCCTCCACTTT.

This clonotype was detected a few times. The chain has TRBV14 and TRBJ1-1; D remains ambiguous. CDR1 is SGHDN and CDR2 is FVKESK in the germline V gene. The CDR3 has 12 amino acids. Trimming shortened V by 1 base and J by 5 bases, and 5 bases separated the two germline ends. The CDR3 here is CASSQVRTEAFF. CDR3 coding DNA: TGTGCCAGCAGCCAAGTTCGGACTGAAGCTTTCTTT.

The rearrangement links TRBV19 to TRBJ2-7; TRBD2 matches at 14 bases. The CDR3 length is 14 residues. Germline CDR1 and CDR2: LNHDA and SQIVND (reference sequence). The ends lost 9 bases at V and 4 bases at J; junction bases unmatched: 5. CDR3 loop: CASSGLAGGYEQYF. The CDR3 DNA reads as TGTGCCAGCTCTGGACTAGCGGGAGGTTACGAGCAGTACTTC. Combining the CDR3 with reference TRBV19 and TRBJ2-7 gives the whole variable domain DGGITQSPKYLFRKEGQNVTLSCEQNLNHDAMYWYRQDPGQGLRLIYYSQIVNDFQKGDIAEGYSVSREKKESFPLTVTSAQKNPTAFYLCASSGLAGGYEQYFGPGTRLTVT.

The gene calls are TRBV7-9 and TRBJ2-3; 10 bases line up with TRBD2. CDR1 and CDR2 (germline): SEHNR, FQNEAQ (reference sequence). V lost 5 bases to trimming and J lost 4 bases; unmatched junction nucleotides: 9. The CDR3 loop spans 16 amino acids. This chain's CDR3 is CASSKASGRSPDTQYF. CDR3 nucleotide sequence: TGTGCCAGCAGCAAGGCTAGCGGGAGAAGTCCAGATACGCAGTATTTT. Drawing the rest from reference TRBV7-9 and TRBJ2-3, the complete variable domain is DTGVSQNPRHKITKRGQNVTFRCDPISEHNRLYWYRQTLGQGPEFLTYFQNEAQLEKSRLLSDRFSAERPKGSFSTLEIQRTEQGDSAMYLCASSKASGRSPDTQYFGPGTRLTVL.

In DNA, the CDR3 is TGTGCCAGCAGCCTGGCAGCGGGGCTCTACGAGCAGTACTTC. This gives the protein CASSLAAGLYEQYF. This chain links TRBV14 with TRBJ2-7; 7 nucleotides align to TRBD2. Trimming at V came to 4 bases and at J to 3 bases, leaving 6 bases not matched to a gene. Germline assignment: CDR1 SGHDN and CDR2 FVKESK. The CDR3 is 14 residues long.

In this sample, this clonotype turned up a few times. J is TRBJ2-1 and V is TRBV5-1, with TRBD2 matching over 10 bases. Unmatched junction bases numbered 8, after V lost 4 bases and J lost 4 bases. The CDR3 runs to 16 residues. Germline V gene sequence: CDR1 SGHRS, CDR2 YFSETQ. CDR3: CASSLTLAGAYNEQFF. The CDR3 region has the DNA TGCGCCAGCAGCCTGACGCTAGCGGGGGCTTACAATGAGCAGTTCTTC.

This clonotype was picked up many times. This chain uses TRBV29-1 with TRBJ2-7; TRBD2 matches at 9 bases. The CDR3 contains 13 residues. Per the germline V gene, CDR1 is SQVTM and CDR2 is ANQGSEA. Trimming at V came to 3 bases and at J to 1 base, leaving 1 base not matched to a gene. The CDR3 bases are TGCAGCGTTGACCTAGCGGGATCCTACGAGCAGTACTTC. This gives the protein CSVDLAGSYEQYF.

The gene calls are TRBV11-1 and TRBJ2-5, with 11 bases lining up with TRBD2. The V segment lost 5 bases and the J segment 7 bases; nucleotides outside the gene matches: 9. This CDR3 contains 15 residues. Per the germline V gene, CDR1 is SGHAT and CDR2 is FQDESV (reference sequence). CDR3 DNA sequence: TGTGCCAGCAGCCCAAGACTAGCGGGGAGCGCGACCCAGTACTTC. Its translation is CASSPRLAGSATQYF.

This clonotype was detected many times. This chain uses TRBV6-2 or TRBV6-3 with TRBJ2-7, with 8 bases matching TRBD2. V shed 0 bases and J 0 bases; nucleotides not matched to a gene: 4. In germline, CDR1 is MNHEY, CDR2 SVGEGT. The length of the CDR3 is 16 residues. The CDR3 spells CASSYSTREGSYEQYF. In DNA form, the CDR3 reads TGTGCCAGCAGTTACTCGACTCGGGAGGGCTCCTACGAGCAGTACTTC.

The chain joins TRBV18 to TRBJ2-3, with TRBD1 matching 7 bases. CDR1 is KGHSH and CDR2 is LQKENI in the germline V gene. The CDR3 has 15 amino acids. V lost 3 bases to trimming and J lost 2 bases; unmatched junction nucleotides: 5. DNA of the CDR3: TGTGCCAGCTCACCGGTCGAGGGGGCCACAGATACGCAGTATTTT. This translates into CASSPVEGATDTQYF.

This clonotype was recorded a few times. CDR3 DNA: TGTGCCTGGAGTGTTGGGGGGTCAGCCAAAAACATTCAGTACTTC. Translating gives CAWSVGGSAKNIQYF. The gene calls are TRBV30 and TRBJ2-4; D possibly corresponds to TRBD2 (6 bases). V lost 0 bases to trimming and J lost 0 bases, with 9 bases between them. The germline V gene encodes CDR1 GTSNPN and CDR2 SVGIG (reference sequence). This CDR3 comprises 15 residues.

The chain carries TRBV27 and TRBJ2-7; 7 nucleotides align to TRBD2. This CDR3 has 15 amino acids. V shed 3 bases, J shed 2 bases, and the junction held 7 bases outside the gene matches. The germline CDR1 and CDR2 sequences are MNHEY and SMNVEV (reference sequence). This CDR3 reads CASSFASGMPYEQYF. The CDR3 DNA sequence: TGTGCCAGCAGTTTTGCCAGCGGGATGCCCTACGAGCAGTACTTC.

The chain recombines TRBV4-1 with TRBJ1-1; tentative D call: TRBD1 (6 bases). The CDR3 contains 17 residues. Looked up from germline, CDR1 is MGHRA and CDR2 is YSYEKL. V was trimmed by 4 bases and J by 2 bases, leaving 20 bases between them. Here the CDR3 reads CASSPVLFSGANTEAFF. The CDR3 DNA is TGCGCCAGCAGCCCAGTGTTGTTTTCAGGGGCCAACACTGAAGCTTTCTTT.

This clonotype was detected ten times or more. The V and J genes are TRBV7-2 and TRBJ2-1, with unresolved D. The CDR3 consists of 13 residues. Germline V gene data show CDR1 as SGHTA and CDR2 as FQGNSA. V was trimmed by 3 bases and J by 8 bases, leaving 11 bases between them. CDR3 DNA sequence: TGTGCCAGCAGCTTTGTAGTAGAGGATGAGCAGTTCTTC. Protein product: CASSFVVEDEQFF.

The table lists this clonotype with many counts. The DNA of the CDR3 is TGCAGTGCTAAGAGGGGAAAATCCTATGGCTACACCTTC. This codes for CSAKRGKSYGYTF. The chain employs TRBV20-1 and TRBJ1-2; perhaps TRBD1 as D (5 bases). Trimming took 4 bases from V and 4 from J, leaving 13 bases between them. The germline V gene encodes CDR1 DFQATT and CDR2 SNEGSKA (reference sequence). The CDR3 length is 13 residues.

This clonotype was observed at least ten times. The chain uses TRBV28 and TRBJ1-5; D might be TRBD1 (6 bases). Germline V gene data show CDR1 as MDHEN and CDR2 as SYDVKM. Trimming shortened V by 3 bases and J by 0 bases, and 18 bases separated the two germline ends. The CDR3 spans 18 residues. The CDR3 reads CASSFGEYRADSNQPQHF. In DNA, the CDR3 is TGTGCCAGCAGTTTCGGCGAATACAGGGCAGATAGCAATCAGCCCCAGCATTTT.

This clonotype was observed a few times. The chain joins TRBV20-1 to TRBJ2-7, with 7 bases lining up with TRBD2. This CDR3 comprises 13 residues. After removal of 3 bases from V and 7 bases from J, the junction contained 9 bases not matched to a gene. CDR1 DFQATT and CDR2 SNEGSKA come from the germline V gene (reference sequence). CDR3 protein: CSASRGVGVEQYF. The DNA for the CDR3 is TGCAGTGCTAGCCGGGGGGTTGGGGTAGAGCAGTACTTC.

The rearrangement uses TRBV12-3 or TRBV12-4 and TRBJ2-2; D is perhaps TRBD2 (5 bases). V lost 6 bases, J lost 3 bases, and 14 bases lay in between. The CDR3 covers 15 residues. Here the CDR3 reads CASSQTQEDTGELFF. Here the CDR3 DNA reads TGTGCCAGCAGCCAGACCCAGGAGGACACCGGGGAGCTGTTTTTT.

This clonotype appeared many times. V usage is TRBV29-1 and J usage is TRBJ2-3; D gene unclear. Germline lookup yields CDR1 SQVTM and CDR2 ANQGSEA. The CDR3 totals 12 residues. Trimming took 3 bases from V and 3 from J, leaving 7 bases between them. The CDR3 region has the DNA TGCAGCGTTGAGTTCGAAACAGATACGCAGTATTTT. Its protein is CSVEFETDTQYF.